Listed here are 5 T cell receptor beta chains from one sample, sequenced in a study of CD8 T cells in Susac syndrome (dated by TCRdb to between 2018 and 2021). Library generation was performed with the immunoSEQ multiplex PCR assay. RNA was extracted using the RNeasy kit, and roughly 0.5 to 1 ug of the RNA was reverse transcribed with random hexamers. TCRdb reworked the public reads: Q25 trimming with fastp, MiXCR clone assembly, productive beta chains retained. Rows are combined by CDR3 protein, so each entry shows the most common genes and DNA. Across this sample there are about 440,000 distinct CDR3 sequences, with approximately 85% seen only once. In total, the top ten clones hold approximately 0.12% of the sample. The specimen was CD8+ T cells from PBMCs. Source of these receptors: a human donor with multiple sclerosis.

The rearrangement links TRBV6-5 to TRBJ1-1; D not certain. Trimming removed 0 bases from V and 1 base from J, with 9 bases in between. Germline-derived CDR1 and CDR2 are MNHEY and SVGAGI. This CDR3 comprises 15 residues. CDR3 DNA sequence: TGTGCCAGCAGTTACTCAGGCGGTTCGAACACTGAAGCTTTCTTT. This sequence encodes CASSYSGGSNTEAFF.

CDR3 sequence reads: CASSQDSPVVNTEAFF. CDR3 nucleotides: TGCGCCAGCAGCCAAGATAGTCCCGTCGTCAACACTGAAGCTTTCTTT. J is TRBJ1-1 and V is TRBV4-1; D unresolved. Germline values: CDR1 MGHRA, CDR2 YSYEKL. The CDR3 sequence is 16 residues long. V lost 0 bases, J lost 2 bases, and 13 bases lay in between.

This CDR3 reads CSVDWAQANYGYTF. Written as DNA, the CDR3 is TGCAGCGTTGATTGGGCACAAGCTAACTATGGCTACACCTTC. The V call is TRBV29-1, the J call TRBJ1-2; no clear D gene. Per germline, CDR1 SQVTM and CDR2 ANQGSEA. There are 14 residues in the CDR3. Trimming cost V 3 bases and J 0 bases, with 11 bases left between them.

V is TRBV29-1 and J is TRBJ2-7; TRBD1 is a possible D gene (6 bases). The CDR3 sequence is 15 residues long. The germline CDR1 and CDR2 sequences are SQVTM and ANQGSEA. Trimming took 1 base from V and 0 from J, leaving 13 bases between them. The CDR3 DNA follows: TGCAGCGTTGAAGGGCGGCAGGGGCCCTCCTACGAGCAGTACTTC. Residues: CSVEGRQGPSYEQYF.

For the CDR3, the DNA is TGTGCCAGCAGTGAAGGGAGTCTAGCGGGATTATTCAATGAGCAGTTCTTC. This gives the protein CASSEGSLAGLFNEQFF. This chain connects TRBV6-1 to TRBJ2-1, with 9 bases that match TRBD2. The ends lost 1 base at V and 6 bases at J; junction bases unmatched: 10. Germline CDR1 and CDR2: MNHNS and SASEGT. CDR3 length equals 17 residues.